This is a list of T cell receptor beta chains from one sample in a study of blood T cell repertoires in COVID-19. Only in-frame clones appear in the TCRdb table, and some are missing; sequencing was by immunoSEQ multiplex PCR. The data contain approximately 150,000 clones, about four fifths of them seen just once; the ten biggest clones take up about 4%. Sequencing was carried out using peripheral blood. These receptors all come from a man in his 70s who had recovered from COVID-19. Both conserved end residues are part of each CDR3. The order of the fields is CDR3 protein, CDR3 DNA, V gene, J gene, CDR3 length, D gene. A D gene is named only where the DNA matches it firmly.

CDR3aa: CASSTELAGYEQFF
CDR3nt: TGTGCCAGTAGTACCGAGCTAGCGGGATATGAGCAGTTCTTC
v_gene: TRBV19
j_gene: TRBJ2-1
len: 14
d_gene: TRBD2

CDR3aa: CSGRGSGSNEQYF
CDR3nt: TGCAGCGGCCGAGGAAGCGGGAGCAACGAGCAGTACTTC
v_gene: TRBV29-1
j_gene: TRBJ2-7
len: 13
d_gene: TRBD2

CDR3aa: CASSRQTPENEQFF
CDR3nt: TGTGCCAGCAGCCGACAGACTCCTGAGAATGAGCAGTTCTTC
v_gene: TRBV6-6
j_gene: TRBJ2-1
len: 14
d_gene: -

CDR3aa: CSVHHSGPHHPKPQHF
CDR3nt: TGCAGCGTTCATCATTCAGGGCCCCATCACCCCAAGCCCCAGCATTTT
v_gene: TRBV29-1
j_gene: TRBJ1-5
len: 16
d_gene: -

CDR3aa: CASSPGGVDTQYF
CDR3nt: TGTGCCAGCAGCCCGGGGGGAGTAGATACGCAGTATTTT
v_gene: TRBV12-3/TRBV12-4
j_gene: TRBJ2-3
len: 13
d_gene: TRBD2

CDR3aa: CAISESGTGGPKGNTIYF
CDR3nt: TGTGCCATCAGTGAGTCTGGGACAGGGGGGCCCAAAGGAAACACCATATATTTT
v_gene: TRBV10-3
j_gene: TRBJ1-3
len: 18
d_gene: TRBD1

CDR3aa: CASRVAGGLAEQYF
CDR3nt: TGTGCCAGCAGGGTAGCGGGAGGGCTGGCCGAGCAGTACTTC
v_gene: TRBV6-5
j_gene: TRBJ2-7
len: 14
d_gene: TRBD2

CDR3aa: CAWSGLAGVLNEQYF
CDR3nt: TGTGCCTGGAGTGGACTAGCGGGAGTTTTGAACGAGCAGTACTTC
v_gene: TRBV30
j_gene: TRBJ2-7
len: 15
d_gene: TRBD2

CDR3aa: CASSLAVGRGETQYF
CDR3nt: TGTGCCAGCAGCTTGGCCGTGGGCAGGGGAGAGACCCAGTACTTC
v_gene: TRBV5-8
j_gene: TRBJ2-5
len: 15
d_gene: -

CDR3aa: CASSSRHSDTGELFF
CDR3nt: TGCGCCAGCAGCTCCCGCCACTCGGACACCGGGGAGCTGTTTTTT
v_gene: TRBV5-1
j_gene: TRBJ2-2
len: 15
d_gene: -